The entry below describes one T cell receptor (beta chain). Its antigen remains unknown. TCR beta VDJ and CDR3 were profiled, and genomic DNA was the template. TCRdb re-analysed the reads in MiXCR, keeping a single row per CDR3 protein. Of around 180,000 distinct CDR3 sequences listed, roughly 50% were seen once; the top ten hold 10% to 15%. These data originate in a study of CD8+CD57+ T cells in acquired aplastic anemia. Study background: When averaged, DNA from sorted CD4+ and CD8+ cells came to 3.2 ug. Regarding the study as a whole: Sharing between patients and controls was observed for twenty-nine CD8+ CDR3 sequences.

Only patients with CD8+CD57+ cell expansion on flow cytometry were chosen for sequencing. The enrolled patients all had severe acquired aplastic anemia. The sequence was collected from a human donor with aplastic anemia. Source material: sorted CD4+, CD8+, or CD8+CD57+ T cells (not recorded which) from PBMCs.

CDR3 sequence: CSVGDTSGGSGTQYF. CDR3 nucleotide sequence: TGCAGCGTGGGGGATACTAGCGGGGGAAGTGGGACGCAGTATTTT. The V call is TRBV29-1, the J call TRBJ2-3; 11 bases are shared with TRBD2. Germline V gene sequence: CDR1 SQVTM, CDR2 ANQGSEA. V was pared by 6 bases and J by 9 bases, with 14 bases of the junction left unmatched. The CDR3 loop spans 15 amino acids.